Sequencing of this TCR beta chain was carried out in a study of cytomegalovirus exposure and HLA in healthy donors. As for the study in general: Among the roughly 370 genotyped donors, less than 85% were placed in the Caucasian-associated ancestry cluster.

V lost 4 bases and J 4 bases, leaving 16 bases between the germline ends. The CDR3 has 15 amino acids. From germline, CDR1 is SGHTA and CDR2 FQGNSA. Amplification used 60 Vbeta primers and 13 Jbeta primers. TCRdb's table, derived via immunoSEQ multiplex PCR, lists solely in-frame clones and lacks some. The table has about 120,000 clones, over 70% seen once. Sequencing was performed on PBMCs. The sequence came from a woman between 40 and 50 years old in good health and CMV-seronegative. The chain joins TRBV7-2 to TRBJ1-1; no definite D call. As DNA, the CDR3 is TGTGCCAGCAGCTCCCCCCCTCGGGATGGCACTGAAGCTTTCTTT. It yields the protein CASSSPPRDGTEAFF.